This TCR beta chain was obtained from a study of blood T cells in healthy people across ages. General study points: Donors of long life had a larger count of naive CD4+ cells and greater diversity than aged donors.

This clonotype came up a few times. The target antigen is unknown. The use of a sample-barcoded 5' primer and a J-beta primer mix characterized a second PCR of roughly 6 to 11 cycles. In TCRdb, the 5' RACE reads were re-called with MiXCR into one record per CDR3 protein. The table shows some 850,000 distinct CDR3 sequences, with under 30% occurring only once. A further study also used this sample, focusing on T cells of mothers and their children.

The sequence came from a boy between 10 and 17 years old in good health. Source material: blood.

CDR3 DNA: TGTGCCAGCAGACCAGGACAGGTTAATGAAAAACTGTTTTTT. This sequence encodes CASRPGQVNEKLFF. The gene calls are TRBV12-3 or TRBV12-4 and TRBJ1-4; 7 bases match TRBD1. V lost 6 bases to trimming and J lost 4 bases; unmatched junction nucleotides: 5. The CDR3 is 14 amino acids.